A single sample gave rise to the 25 T cell receptor beta chains below, sequenced in a study of T cells in Graves' hyperthyroidism and ophthalmopathy. TCR beta CDR3 sequences were amplified from RNA transcripts. TCR CDR3 underwent first-round RT-PCR with the HTBI primer set. TCRdb recomputed calls from the multiplex PCR reads with MiXCR, one row per CDR3 protein. The sample includes around 600,000 distinct CDR3 sequences, approximately 15% seen only once; the top ten take roughly 7.7%. Sequenced input: blood. The origin of the receptors is a woman under 30 with Graves' ophthalmopathy.

This clonotype was seen a handful of times. The J gene is TRBJ1-3, the V gene TRBV6-1, with D hard to call. The V gene lost 6 bases and the J gene lost 0 bases, with 9 bases spanning the gap. Germline CDR1 and CDR2: MNHNS and SASEGT. This CDR3 spans 14 amino acids. The CDR3 DNA reads as TGTGCCAGCAGCCCCGCAGGCTCTGGAAACACCATATATTTT. This gives the protein CASSPAGSGNTIYF.

At least ten counts were recorded for this clonotype. The DNA of the CDR3 is TGCGCCAGCAGCGGGGGACAGGAGGAGGAGACCCAGTACTTC. Amino acid sequence: CASSGGQEEETQYF. V and J are TRBV5-1 and TRBJ2-5; the match to TRBD1 covers 8 bases. J lost 5 bases, V lost 4 bases, and 7 bases had no gene match. This CDR3 is built from 14 residues. Germline CDR1 and CDR2: SGHRS and YFSETQ.

In its sample, this clonotype was seen many times. This rearrangement joins TRBV3-1 to TRBJ2-1; 10 positions agree with TRBD2. The ends lost 0 bases at V and 5 bases at J; junction bases unmatched: 10. The CDR3 contains 18 residues. The germline V gene has CDR1 LGHDT and CDR2 YNNKEL (reference sequence). The CDR3 nucleotides are TGTGCCAGCAGCCAAGATCCCCCAGCGGGAGGGATCGACAATGAGCAGTTCTTC. Protein: CASSQDPPAGGIDNEQFF.

Many counts were recorded for this clonotype. The chain joins TRBV9 to TRBJ1-2; no clear D gene. The CDR3 is 14 residues long. Germline V gene sequence: CDR1 SGDLS, CDR2 YYNGEE. Trimming took 0 bases from V and 8 from J, leaving 14 bases between them. The CDR3 DNA reads TGTGCCAGCAGCGTAGTGATTAGCGGTGGAGGCTACACCTTC. Amino acid sequence: CASSVVISGGGYTF.

This clonotype was seen many times. This chain uses TRBV6-1 with TRBJ2-1; 7 bases fit TRBD1. CDR1 MNHNS and CDR2 SASEGT come from the germline V gene. V dropped 4 bases and J dropped 0; count of bases not matched to a gene: 3. CDR3 length: 15 amino acids. CDR3 residues: CASSVGDSSYNEQFF. As DNA, the CDR3 is TGTGCCAGCAGTGTCGGGGACAGCTCCTACAATGAGCAGTTCTTC.

This clonotype was detected ten times or more. CDR3 bases: TGCAGCGTTGAACGGGGCGGGGGGGGGTACAATGAGCAGTTCTTC. Its translation is CSVERGGGGYNEQFF. The gene calls are TRBV29-1 and TRBJ2-1; 9 bases align to TRBD2. CDR3 length equals 15 residues. After removal of 2 bases from V and 4 bases from J, the junction contained 6 bases not matched to a gene. CDR1 and CDR2 (germline): SQVTM, ANQGSEA.

As regards this clonotype: Just one base apart from a much larger clone, this may be a read error. The rearrangement joins TRBV5-6 to TRBJ2-5, with 9 bases fitting TRBD2. The CDR3 runs 15 residues. Germline V lookup: CDR1 SGHDT, CDR2 YYEEEE. DNA for the CDR3: TGTACCAGCAGCCCAACTAGCGGGTCCCAAGAGACCCAGTACTTC. Protein: CTSSPTSGSQETQYF.

Comments on this clonotype: A much larger clone lies one base from this, so it may be a read error. V and J are TRBV7-2 and TRBJ2-3, with 8 bases fitting TRBD2. CDR3 length: 12 amino acids. In germline, CDR1 is SGHTA, CDR2 FQGNSA. The CDR3 loop is CATSVSADTQYF. CDR3 nucleotides: TGTGCGACTAGCGTTAGCGCAGATACGCAGTATTTT. The full variable domain, rest sourced from reference TRBV7-2 and TRBJ2-3, is GAGVSQSPSNKVTEKGKDVELRCDPISGHTALYWYRQSLGQGLEFLIYFQGNSAPDKSGLPSDRFSAERTGGSVSTLTIQRTQQEDSAVYLCATSVSADTQYFGPGTRLTVL.

This clonotype was detected ten times or more. The V and J genes are TRBV20-1 and TRBJ1-2, with 8 bases identical to TRBD1. This CDR3 contains 15 residues. Germline CDR1 reads DFQATT; CDR2 reads SNEGSKA (reference sequence). J lost 4 bases, V lost 5 bases, and 12 bases had no gene match. The CDR3 region has the DNA TGCAGTGCTGAGGGACAGGCCGGGCAGGGCTATGGCTACACCTTC. Translation: CSAEGQAGQGYGYTF.

Of note for this clonotype: A much larger clonotype is one base distant, so this may be a read error. The chain joins TRBV25-1 to TRBJ2-1; 10 bases match TRBD2. Per germline, CDR1 MGHDK and CDR2 SYGVNS. This CDR3 spans 19 amino acids. CDR3 coding DNA: TGTGCCAGCAGTGAATATCGGGGCAGGCTAGCGGGAGTTCGCAATGGGCAGTTCTTC. Its translation: CASSEYRGRLAGVRNGQFF. The full variable domain, its missing parts supplied by reference TRBV25-1 and TRBJ2-1, is EADIYQTPRYLVIGTGKKITLECSQTMGHDKMYWYQQDPGMELHLIHYSYGVNSTEKGDLSSESTVSRIRTEHFPLTLESARPSHTSQYLCASSEYRGRLAGVRNGQFFGPGTRLTVL.

This clonotype was seen many times. V gene TRBV12-3 or TRBV12-4 combines with J gene TRBJ2-2, with 7 bases identical to TRBD2. CDR3 length: 13 residues. With 9 bases clipped from V and 1 base from J, the junction kept 2 bases outside the gene matches. Written as DNA, the CDR3 is TGTGCCAGTAGCGGGCAGAACACCGGGGAGCTGTTTTTT. Its translation: CASSGQNTGELFF.

This clonotype was counted a few times. This chain uses TRBV28 with TRBJ1-4; D remains unclear. Per the germline V gene, CDR1 is MDHEN and CDR2 is SYDVKM. The CDR3 runs 15 residues. V shed 1 base and J shed 0 bases, with 6 bases lying between them. CDR3 in amino acids: CASSLYSPTNEKLFF. The CDR3 bases are TGTGCCAGCAGTTTATACAGTCCAACTAATGAAAAACTGTTTTTT.

This clonotype has only a few counts. V usage is TRBV15 and J usage is TRBJ2-2; D not resolved. The germline V gene has CDR1 LNHNV and CDR2 YYDKDF (reference sequence). CDR3 size: 16 residues. Trimming shortened V by 0 bases and J by 0 bases, and 8 bases separated the two germline ends. The CDR3 coding sequence is TGTGCCACCAGCAGAGATACGGTGTCGAACACCGGGGAGCTGTTTTTT. This translates into CATSRDTVSNTGELFF.

This clonotype was seen repeatedly, ten times or more. The rearrangement uses TRBV2 and TRBJ2-5; D possibly corresponds to TRBD1 (6 bases). CDR3 size: 13 residues. V was pared by 4 bases and J by 2 bases, with 8 bases between. Germline V gene sequence: CDR1 SNHLY, CDR2 FYNNEI. DNA of the CDR3: TGTGCCAGCAGTGGGACAGAACAAGAGACCCAGTACTTC. This sequence encodes CASSGTEQETQYF.

This sequence joins TRBV2 and TRBJ2-3; 11 bases agree with TRBD2. CDR3 size: 18 residues. Germline CDR1 SNHLY, CDR2 FYNNEI. Trimming took 4 bases from V and 4 from J; bases not matched to a gene: 13. CDR3 residues: CASSGYLLAGGPPDTQYF. In nucleotides, the CDR3 is TGTGCCAGCAGTGGATACTTGTTAGCGGGAGGGCCGCCAGATACGCAGTATTTT.

This clonotype appeared a few times. The chain couples TRBV9 to TRBJ2-5; D gene unclear. From germline, CDR1 is SGDLS and CDR2 YYNGEE. CDR3 size: 16 residues. Trimming pared 0 bases from V and 5 bases from J, leaving 17 bases between. The CDR3 sequence: CASSVDVTLGFETQYF. The CDR3 DNA follows: TGTGCCAGCAGCGTAGATGTCACGCTGGGCTTTGAGACCCAGTACTTC.

The chain links TRBV5-4 to TRBJ2-5; 7 nucleotides line up with TRBD2. The CDR3 runs to 14 residues. CDR1 is SGHNT and CDR2 is YYREEE in the germline V gene (reference sequence). Germline trimming cut 2 bases from V and 10 bases from J; bases unmatched to any gene: 11. The CDR3: CASSFEGTTQVQYF. The CDR3 DNA is TGTGCCAGCAGCTTTGAAGGGACTACTCAGGTCCAGTACTTC.

This clonotype has a count of ten or more. This chain joins TRBV5-1 and TRBJ2-1; 7 positions match TRBD2. Germline V CDR1 and CDR2: SGHRS, YFSETQ. The V and J ends lost 5 bases and 5 bases, in that order; junction bases with no gene match: 10. This CDR3 contains 15 residues. The CDR3 DNA reads TGCGCCAGCAGTCTTCGGGGGGTGGTGAACAATGAGCAGTTCTTC. Its translation: CASSLRGVVNNEQFF.

The J gene is TRBJ2-2, the V gene TRBV20-1; 13 nucleotides line up with TRBD2. The J segment lost 7 bases and the V segment lost 1 base, leaving 6 bases of the junction unmatched. The CDR3 length is 16 residues. Germline V gene sequence: CDR1 DFQATT, CDR2 SNEGSKA (reference sequence). The chain's CDR3 is CSARVGTSGIGGELFF. Here the CDR3 DNA reads TGCAGTGCTAGAGTAGGGACTAGCGGGATCGGCGGGGAGCTGTTTTTT.

This clonotype was found a few times. The chain carries TRBV10-3 and TRBJ2-2; D may be TRBD2 (5 bases). The V end was cut by 0 bases, the J end by 4 bases, with 12 bases between. Germline lookup yields CDR1 ENHRY and CDR2 SYGVKD. This CDR3 contains 16 residues. CDR3 loop: CAISESVGASTGELFF. CDR3 DNA: TGTGCCATCAGTGAGTCGGTGGGAGCGAGCACCGGGGAGCTGTTTTTT.

Ten or more counts support this clonotype. V is TRBV3-1 and J is TRBJ2-2; D is unclear. Per germline, CDR1 LGHDT and CDR2 YNNKEL (reference sequence). The ends were cut back, 3 bases at V and 11 bases at J, with 7 bases in the middle. CDR3 size: 11 residues. The CDR3 DNA is TGTGCCAGCAGCCACCGTTCCGAGCTGTTTTTT. Protein product: CASSHRSELFF. Supplemented by reference TRBV3-1 and TRBJ2-2, the full variable domain reads DTAVSQTPKYLVTQMGNDKSIKCEQNLGHDTMYWYKQDSKKFLKIMFSYNNKELIINETVPNRFSPKSPDKAHLNLHINSLELGDSAVYFCASSHRSELFFGEGSRLTVL.

V is TRBV6-1 and J is TRBJ1-6, with D possibly matching TRBD1 (6 bases). This CDR3 has 19 residues. Trimming removed 7 bases from V and 0 bases from J, with 22 bases in between. Looked up from germline, CDR1 is MNHNS and CDR2 is SASEGT. In DNA, the CDR3 is TGTGCCAGCACCGTACGGAGGGGACACCTAGACTCCTATAATTCACCCCTCCACTTT. Protein product: CASTVRRGHLDSYNSPLHF.

This clonotype was detected many times. J is TRBJ1-4 and V is TRBV7-9, with D unclear. Trimming left V 5 bases short and J 0 bases short, with 13 bases between. Per the germline V gene, CDR1 is SEHNR and CDR2 is FQNEAQ (reference sequence). This CDR3 is built from 16 residues. The CDR3 bases are TGTGCCAGCAGCCACCCCGTGAACGCAACTAATGAAAAACTGTTTTTT. Translation: CASSHPVNATNEKLFF.

This clonotype was detected many times. The V gene is TRBV30, the J gene TRBJ1-5; D unresolved. This CDR3 is 14 amino acids long. Per the germline V gene, CDR1 is GTSNPN and CDR2 is SVGIG (reference sequence). Trimming removed 0 bases from V and 7 bases from J, with 13 bases in between. The CDR3 is CAWSVYGGKQPQHF. The CDR3 DNA reads as TGTGCCTGGAGTGTATATGGCGGGAAACAGCCCCAGCATTTT.

This clonotype was picked up a small number of times. The chain uses TRBV9 and TRBJ2-2; D may be TRBD1 (5 bases). Germline CDR1 reads SGDLS; CDR2 reads YYNGEE. The V end was cut by 7 bases, the J end by 0 bases, with 7 bases between. CDR3 length: 13 residues. CDR3 DNA sequence: TGTGCCAGCGGGGCGCCGAACACCGGGGAGCTGTTTTTT. Its protein product is CASGAPNTGELFF. Variable domain in full (rest from reference TRBV9 and TRBJ2-2): DSGVTQTPKHLITATGQRVTLRCSPRSGDLSVYWYQQSLDQGLQFLIQYYNGEERAKGNILERFSAQQFPDLHSELNLSSLELGDSALYFCASGAPNTGELFFGEGSRLTVL.